The text below deals with one TCR beta chain. What it recognizes is unknown. PBMCs were cryopreserved, and 1.5 to 2.5 micrograms of genomic DNA from them went into TCR beta libraries. The source of the sample is a study of cytotoxic CD8 clonotypes in ibrutinib-treated CLL. Study-level points and caveats: Investigators sampled sustained-remission and progressing patients at differing times. Measured clonality at baseline was greater than in age-matched healthy donors and tracked with circulating CD8+ T-cell counts.

Trimming took 6 bases from V and 0 from J, leaving 15 bases between them. The germline V gene encodes CDR1 LNHDA and CDR2 SQIVND (reference sequence). This CDR3 is 15 amino acids long. TCRdb's table, derived via immunoSEQ multiplex PCR, lists solely in-frame clones and lacks some. This table has about 270,000 clones, approximately 76% appearing once. The sample consisted of PBMCs, taken at disease progression, from a patient treated with ibrutinib. The rearrangement joins TRBV19 to TRBJ2-7; D not resolved. The receptor was derived from a human donor with chronic lymphocytic leukemia. The CDR3 loop reads CASSYSGSSSYEQYF. The CDR3 bases are TGTGCCAGTAGCTACTCCGGGTCGTCCTCCTACGAGCAGTACTTC.